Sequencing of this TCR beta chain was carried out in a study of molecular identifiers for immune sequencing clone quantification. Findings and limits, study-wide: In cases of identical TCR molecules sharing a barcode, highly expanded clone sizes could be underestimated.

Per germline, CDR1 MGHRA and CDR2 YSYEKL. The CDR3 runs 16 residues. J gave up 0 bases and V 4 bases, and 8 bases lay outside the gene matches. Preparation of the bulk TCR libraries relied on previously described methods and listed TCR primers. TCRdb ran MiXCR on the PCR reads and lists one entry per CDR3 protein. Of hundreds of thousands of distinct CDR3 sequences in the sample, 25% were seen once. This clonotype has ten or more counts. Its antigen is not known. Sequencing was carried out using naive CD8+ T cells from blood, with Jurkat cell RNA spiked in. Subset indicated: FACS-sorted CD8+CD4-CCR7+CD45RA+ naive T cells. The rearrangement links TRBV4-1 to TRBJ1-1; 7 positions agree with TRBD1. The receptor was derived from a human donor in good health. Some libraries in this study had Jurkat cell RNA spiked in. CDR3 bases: TGCGCCAGCAGCCGGGGACAGAGTAGTATGAACACTGAAGCTTTCTTT. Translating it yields CASSRGQSSMNTEAFF.